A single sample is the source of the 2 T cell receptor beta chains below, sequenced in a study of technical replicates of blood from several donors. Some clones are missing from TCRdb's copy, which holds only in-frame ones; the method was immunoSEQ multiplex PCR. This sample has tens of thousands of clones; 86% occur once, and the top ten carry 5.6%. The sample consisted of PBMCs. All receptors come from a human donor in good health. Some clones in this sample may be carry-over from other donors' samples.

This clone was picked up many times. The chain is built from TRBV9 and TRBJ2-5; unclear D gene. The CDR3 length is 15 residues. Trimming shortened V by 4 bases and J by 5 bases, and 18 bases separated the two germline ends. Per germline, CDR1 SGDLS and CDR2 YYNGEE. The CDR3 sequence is CASSTPEEYSETQYF. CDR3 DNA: TGTGCCAGCAGCACACCCGAGGAGTATTCGGAGACCCAGTACTTC.

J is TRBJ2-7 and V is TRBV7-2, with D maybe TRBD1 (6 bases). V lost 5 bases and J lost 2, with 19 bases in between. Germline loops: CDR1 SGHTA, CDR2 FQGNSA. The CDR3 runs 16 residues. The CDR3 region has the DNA TGTGCCAGCAGCAGGACAGTGGCGGGTTCCACCTACGAGCAGTACTTC. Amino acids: CASSRTVAGSTYEQYF.